This T cell receptor beta chain came from a study of PD-1 blockade in classical Hodgkin lymphoma. Study context: Administration of nivolumab to patients was at 3 mg/kg intravenously every 2 weeks. Whole-study results and caveats: The study reported lower baseline TCR diversity in newly diagnosed patients than in healthy donors. Those achieving complete response showed baseline diversity like newly diagnosed patients. Patients starting nivolumab less than 1 year after ASCT had lower diversity and were excluded from later analyses.

The CDR3 length is 12 residues. V was pared by 2 bases and J by 8 bases, with 7 bases between. The germline gives CDR1 MNHNY, CDR2 SVGAGI (reference sequence). Clones were read by immunoSEQ multiplex PCR, and TCRdb kept only the in-frame ones, dropping some. The sample records about 99,000 clones, 81% being singletons. Relapse after autologous stem cell transplantation occurred in every patient, and brentuximab vedotin exposure varied. Regarding this clone: The antigen is not known.

The V and J genes are TRBV6-6 and TRBJ2-1; D gene uncertain. The sequence came from a human donor with classical Hodgkin lymphoma. This sample comprised peripheral blood mononuclear cells (PBMCs), obtained before the second cycle of nivolumab. CDR3 in amino acids: CASSYTLDEQFF. CDR3 bases: TGTGCCAGCAGTTACACTTTGGATGAGCAGTTCTTC.